These T cell receptor beta chains were read from a single sample in a study of T cells in Graves' hyperthyroidism and ophthalmopathy. MiXCR, run by TCRdb on the multiplex PCR reads, gives a single entry per CDR3 protein. The sample holds about 380,000 distinct CDR3 sequences, under 20% seen once. Sequencing used blood. These receptors originate from a man between 18 and 35 years old with Graves' ophthalmopathy. CDR3s include the opening cysteine and the closing phenylalanine or tryptophan. D genes are given only for firm matches. Clone size, where shown, is once, few, many, or a class for clones that have expanded.

d_gene: -; j_gene: TRBJ2-2; v_gene: TRBV6-5; abundance: many; CDR3nt: TGTGCCAGCAGTTACTCTGGGGGTGGCACCGGGGAGCTGTTTTTT; CDR3aa: CASSYSGGGTGELFF
d_gene: -; j_gene: TRBJ1-1; v_gene: TRBV20-1; abundance: few; CDR3nt: TGCAGTGCCGGGTCCCCCTCCAGGGGTGGATTACCAATGAACACTGAAGCTTTCTTT; CDR3aa: CSAGSPSRGGLPMNTEAFF
d_gene: -; j_gene: TRBJ2-2; v_gene: TRBV20-1; abundance: -; CDR3nt: TGCAGTGCTAGAGATGCGGCGGTCACCGGGGAGCTGTTTTTT; CDR3aa: CSARDAAVTGELFF
d_gene: TRBD1; j_gene: TRBJ1-1; v_gene: TRBV7-2; abundance: -; CDR3nt: TGTGCCAGCAGCATTACGACAGGGGGCACCTTCACTGAAGCTTTCTTT; CDR3aa: CASSITTGGTFTEAFF
d_gene: TRBD1; j_gene: TRBJ1-1; v_gene: TRBV3-1; abundance: many; CDR3nt: TGTGCCAGCACCGATACCGGGACAGGGAAAGCTTTCTTT; CDR3aa: CASTDTGTGKAFF
d_gene: -; j_gene: TRBJ1-2; v_gene: TRBV28; abundance: many; CDR3nt: TGTGCCAGCAGTTTACCAGGGAGAATAGGCTACACCTTC; CDR3aa: CASSLPGRIGYTF
d_gene: -; j_gene: TRBJ1-5; v_gene: TRBV19; abundance: -; CDR3nt: TGTGCCAGTTCGGGAGGTTGGGACAACGGCAATCAGCCCCAGCATTTT; CDR3aa: CASSGGWDNGNQPQHF
d_gene: -; j_gene: TRBJ1-1; v_gene: TRBV20-1; abundance: few; CDR3nt: TGCAGTGCTGAGAGACAGACGAACACTGAAGCTTTCTTT; CDR3aa: CSAERQTNTEAFF
d_gene: -; j_gene: TRBJ1-2; v_gene: TRBV7-9; abundance: -; CDR3nt: TGTGCCAGCAGCCCATGGGAGGGGGGGGACTATGGCTACACCTTC; CDR3aa: CASSPWEGGDYGYTF
d_gene: -; j_gene: TRBJ1-5; v_gene: TRBV3-1; abundance: few; CDR3nt: TGTGCCAGCAGCCAACCAGGGATGAATCAGCCCCAGCATTTT; CDR3aa: CASSQPGMNQPQHF
d_gene: TRBD2; j_gene: TRBJ2-5; v_gene: TRBV2; abundance: -; CDR3nt: TGTGCCAGCAGTGAATTGGCTAGCGGGGGGGAGACCCAGTACTTC; CDR3aa: CASSELASGGETQYF
d_gene: -; j_gene: TRBJ2-7; v_gene: TRBV5-1; abundance: many; CDR3nt: TGCGCCAGCAGCACATCCGGGACGGAAGAGCAGTACTTC; CDR3aa: CASSTSGTEEQYF
d_gene: TRBD1; j_gene: TRBJ2-1; v_gene: TRBV6-1; abundance: -; CDR3nt: TGTGCCAGCACTCAGACAGGGTACTACAATGAGCAGTTCTTC; CDR3aa: CASTQTGYYNEQFF
d_gene: TRBD1; j_gene: TRBJ2-7; v_gene: TRBV6-2/TRBV6-3; abundance: many; CDR3nt: TGTGCCAGCAGTTCGGGGCGGACAGGGCCGGGCGAGCAGTACTTC; CDR3aa: CASSSGRTGPGEQYF
d_gene: -; j_gene: TRBJ2-4; v_gene: TRBV3-1; abundance: few; CDR3nt: TGTGCCAGCAGCCAAGTAGGAGGATGGGACAAAAACATTCAGTACTTC; CDR3aa: CASSQVGGWDKNIQYF
d_gene: -; j_gene: TRBJ2-7; v_gene: TRBV18; abundance: many; CDR3nt: TGTGCCAGCTCCCCCGGTCCTGGCTACGAGCAGTACTTC; CDR3aa: CASSPGPGYEQYF
d_gene: -; j_gene: TRBJ2-3; v_gene: TRBV5-1; abundance: many; CDR3nt: TGCGCCAGCAGCTTGGGAGGGGCGACCTCAGATACGCAGTATTTT; CDR3aa: CASSLGGATSDTQYF
d_gene: -; j_gene: TRBJ2-2; v_gene: TRBV7-9; abundance: -; CDR3nt: TGTGCCAGCAGCTCGGACATTTACACCGGGGAGCTGTTTTTT; CDR3aa: CASSSDIYTGELFF
d_gene: -; j_gene: TRBJ1-4; v_gene: TRBV3-1; abundance: many; CDR3nt: TGTGCCAGCAGCCAAGCGGCGGGTAATGAAAAACTGTTTTTT; CDR3aa: CASSQAAGNEKLFF
d_gene: -; j_gene: TRBJ1-1; v_gene: TRBV9; abundance: -; CDR3nt: TGTGCCAGCAGCCAGTCGAGGGAGACTGAAGCTTTCTTT; CDR3aa: CASSQSRETEAFF
d_gene: TRBD1; j_gene: TRBJ1-1; v_gene: TRBV5-1; abundance: many; CDR3nt: TGCGCCAGCAGCTTCGGACAGGGTATTGAAGCTTTCTTT; CDR3aa: CASSFGQGIEAFF
d_gene: -; j_gene: TRBJ2-7; v_gene: TRBV11-2; abundance: many; CDR3nt: TGTGCCAGCAGCGCCGACAGCTACGAGCAGTACTTC; CDR3aa: CASSADSYEQYF
d_gene: TRBD2; j_gene: TRBJ2-3; v_gene: TRBV19; abundance: few; CDR3nt: TGTGCCGGTGTGGGGGCGGGGGGGCCCACAGATACGCAGTATTTT; CDR3aa: CAGVGAGGPTDTQYF
d_gene: -; j_gene: TRBJ1-1; v_gene: TRBV27; abundance: -; CDR3nt: TGTGCCAGCAAGCGGGGTCCTGAAGCTTTCTTT; CDR3aa: CASKRGPEAFF
d_gene: -; j_gene: TRBJ1-1; v_gene: TRBV6-1; abundance: -; CDR3nt: TGTGCCAGCAGTGAAGCGCTTCGCACTGAAGCTTTCTTT; CDR3aa: CASSEALRTEAFF
d_gene: TRBD1; j_gene: TRBJ2-5; v_gene: TRBV7-9; abundance: many; CDR3nt: TGTGCCAGCAGCTCTTGGGACAGGGAAAGCGAGACCCAGTACTTC; CDR3aa: CASSSWDRESETQYF
d_gene: -; j_gene: TRBJ1-1; v_gene: TRBV3-1; abundance: many; CDR3nt: TGTGCCAGCAGCCATGGACTGCCGAACACTGAAGCTTTCTTT; CDR3aa: CASSHGLPNTEAFF
d_gene: TRBD2; j_gene: TRBJ2-7; v_gene: TRBV20-1; abundance: -; CDR3nt: TGCAGTGCCCCCCTGGGAGGGAATAGCCACGAGCAGTACTTC; CDR3aa: CSAPLGGNSHEQYF
d_gene: -; j_gene: TRBJ2-5; v_gene: TRBV6-5; abundance: -; CDR3nt: TGTGCCAGCAGTTACGATGGGGAAGAGACCCGGTACTTC; CDR3aa: CASSYDGEETRYF
d_gene: -; j_gene: TRBJ1-3; v_gene: TRBV2; abundance: many; CDR3nt: TGTGCCAGCAGGGTAGCCCGAGGGACGGGTGGCAGCAGTACAAGCTCTGGAAACACCATATATTTT; CDR3aa: CASRVARGTGGSSTSSGNTIYF
d_gene: TRBD1; j_gene: TRBJ2-1; v_gene: TRBV6-1; abundance: few; CDR3nt: TGTGCCAGCAGTGCGGACAGGGGGAGGAATGAGCAGTTCTTC; CDR3aa: CASSADRGRNEQFF
d_gene: TRBD2; j_gene: TRBJ2-3; v_gene: TRBV20-1; abundance: -; CDR3nt: TGCAGTGCAGCGGGGGGGCAGGGAGATACGCAGTATTTT; CDR3aa: CSAAGGQGDTQYF
d_gene: -; j_gene: TRBJ2-2; v_gene: TRBV12-3/TRBV12-4; abundance: -; CDR3nt: TGTGCCGGCAGTTTCAAGTCTCAGGCGATTCCCACCGGGGAGCTGTTTTTT; CDR3aa: CAGSFKSQAIPTGELFF
d_gene: -; j_gene: TRBJ1-2; v_gene: TRBV7-9; abundance: many; CDR3nt: TGTGCCAGCAGCTTAGCGGGAGGGAGTGGCTACACCTTC; CDR3aa: CASSLAGGSGYTF
d_gene: -; j_gene: TRBJ2-7; v_gene: TRBV2; abundance: many; CDR3nt: TGTGCCAGCAGTGAACGCCAGTCCTACGAGCAGTACTTC; CDR3aa: CASSERQSYEQYF
d_gene: TRBD1; j_gene: TRBJ1-6; v_gene: TRBV18; abundance: -; CDR3nt: TGTGCCAGCTCACGCGCGGGACAGGGCAGCAATTCACCCCTCCACTTT; CDR3aa: CASSRAGQGSNSPLHF
d_gene: -; j_gene: TRBJ2-5; v_gene: TRBV6-5; abundance: -; CDR3nt: TGTGCCAGCAGTCACATGAACGCAGGAGAGACCCAGTACTTC; CDR3aa: CASSHMNAGETQYF
d_gene: -; j_gene: TRBJ1-5; v_gene: TRBV20-1; abundance: -; CDR3nt: TGCAGTGCCCCCATCGGACAGAACAATCAGCCCCAGCATTTT; CDR3aa: CSAPIGQNNQPQHF
d_gene: TRBD2; j_gene: TRBJ2-1; v_gene: TRBV20-1; abundance: -; CDR3nt: TGCAGTGCCCATGGACTAGCGGGGGGGAGGAATGAGCAGTTCTTC; CDR3aa: CSAHGLAGGRNEQFF
d_gene: TRBD1; j_gene: TRBJ1-1; v_gene: TRBV27; abundance: many; CDR3nt: TGTGCCAGCAGTTCAACCGGGACAGGGAACACTGAAGCTTTCTTT; CDR3aa: CASSSTGTGNTEAFF
d_gene: -; j_gene: TRBJ1-4; v_gene: TRBV12-3/TRBV12-4; abundance: few; CDR3nt: TGTGCCAGCAGTAGTACATCCCACGAAAAACTGTTTTTT; CDR3aa: CASSSTSHEKLFF
d_gene: -; j_gene: TRBJ1-6; v_gene: TRBV6-1; abundance: -; CDR3nt: TGTGCCAGCAGGAGGGCTGTAGGGAGCTCCTATAATTCACCCCTCCACTTT; CDR3aa: CASRRAVGSSYNSPLHF
d_gene: -; j_gene: TRBJ1-3; v_gene: TRBV19; abundance: -; CDR3nt: TGTGCCAGTAGCGCACCCCGGACTTACGGTGGAAACACCATATATTTT; CDR3aa: CASSAPRTYGGNTIYF
d_gene: -; j_gene: TRBJ2-7; v_gene: TRBV2; abundance: many; CDR3nt: TGTGCCAGCAGAGATCCGACGAATACCTACGAGCAGTACTTC; CDR3aa: CASRDPTNTYEQYF
d_gene: -; j_gene: TRBJ1-1; v_gene: TRBV6-1; abundance: -; CDR3nt: TGTGCCAGCAGACGGGGGTCAACGAACACTGAAGCTTTCTTT; CDR3aa: CASRRGSTNTEAFF
d_gene: TRBD2; j_gene: TRBJ2-7; v_gene: TRBV10-3; abundance: -; CDR3nt: TGTGCCATCAGAGCGGGGGGAAACGACGAGCAGTACTTC; CDR3aa: CAIRAGGNDEQYF
d_gene: -; j_gene: TRBJ2-5; v_gene: TRBV28; abundance: -; CDR3nt: TGTGCCAGCAGTTTTCAGGGCGGACAGTACTTC; CDR3aa: CASSFQGGQYF
d_gene: TRBD2; j_gene: TRBJ2-5; v_gene: TRBV12-3/TRBV12-4; abundance: many; CDR3nt: TGTGCCAGCAGTTTACCCTCAGCGGGGGGGCGGGAGACCCAGTACTTC; CDR3aa: CASSLPSAGGRETQYF
d_gene: TRBD1; j_gene: TRBJ1-5; v_gene: TRBV24-1; abundance: -; CDR3nt: TGTGCCACCAGTGATGGGACAGGGGGCGCTGATCAGCCCCAGCATTTT; CDR3aa: CATSDGTGGADQPQHF
d_gene: TRBD1; j_gene: TRBJ2-5; v_gene: TRBV10-3; abundance: -; CDR3nt: TGTGCCATCAGTGAGTCGAGGGACAGCAAAGAGACCCAGTACTTC; CDR3aa: CAISESRDSKETQYF
d_gene: TRBD2; j_gene: TRBJ2-2; v_gene: TRBV6-1; abundance: -; CDR3nt: TGTGCCAGCAGTGAAAGGGACTACGACACCGGGGAGCTGTTTTTT; CDR3aa: CASSERDYDTGELFF
d_gene: -; j_gene: TRBJ1-2; v_gene: TRBV6-1; abundance: -; CDR3nt: TGTGCCAGCAGAAGGTCTCCGGACGGTCTCTATGGCTACACCTTC; CDR3aa: CASRRSPDGLYGYTF
d_gene: -; j_gene: TRBJ2-1; v_gene: TRBV11-3; abundance: few; CDR3nt: TGTGCCAGCAGCTTAGATTACGGCAGGGCCGATGAGCAGTTCTTC; CDR3aa: CASSLDYGRADEQFF
d_gene: -; j_gene: TRBJ2-3; v_gene: TRBV30; abundance: -; CDR3nt: TGTGCCTGGACGACTAGTCCTACGCAGTATTTT; CDR3aa: CAWTTSPTQYF
d_gene: TRBD2; j_gene: TRBJ2-5; v_gene: TRBV12-3/TRBV12-4; abundance: -; CDR3nt: TGTGCCAGCGGGGGGGTTTTTGAGACCCAGTACTTC; CDR3aa: CASGGVFETQYF
d_gene: -; j_gene: TRBJ1-6; v_gene: TRBV4-1; abundance: -; CDR3nt: TGCGCCAGCAGCCAAGAGGACAAGGCCCATAATTCACCCCTCCACTTT; CDR3aa: CASSQEDKAHNSPLHF
d_gene: -; j_gene: TRBJ2-2; v_gene: TRBV7-9; abundance: -; CDR3nt: TGTGCCAGCAGCTTATGGGACACCCCAGGGGAGCTGTTTTTT; CDR3aa: CASSLWDTPGELFF
d_gene: -; j_gene: TRBJ2-4; v_gene: TRBV3-1; abundance: many; CDR3nt: TGTGCCAGCAGCCAAGATAAAAACATTCAGTACTTC; CDR3aa: CASSQDKNIQYF
d_gene: TRBD1; j_gene: TRBJ2-1; v_gene: TRBV7-9; abundance: many; CDR3nt: TGTGCCAGCAGCCCCTGGGACAGGGGGGACTACAATGAGCAGTTCTTC; CDR3aa: CASSPWDRGDYNEQFF